Sequencing of this T cell receptor (beta chain) was carried out in a study of blood T cell repertoires in COVID-19. Across the whole study: Sources were T cells, B-cell-depleted T cells, or PBMCs; the material itself was cDNA or gDNA.

The J segment lost 2 bases and the V segment lost 3 bases, leaving 3 bases of the junction unmatched. Looked up from germline, CDR1 is KGHSH and CDR2 is LQKENI. The CDR3 has 14 residues. Self-reported history from a screening survey and questionnaire set each donor's cohort. Method: immunoSEQ multiplex PCR; TCRdb's copy keeps in-frame clones and lacks some. The sample includes hundreds of thousands of clones, approximately 89% of them seen just once. The receptor was isolated from a woman aged 40 to 55 who had recovered from COVID-19. Sequencing used PBMCs or T cells enriched from blood (not recorded which). The J gene is TRBJ2-7, the V gene TRBV18, with 8 bases aligning to TRBD2. In DNA form, the CDR3 reads TGTGCCAGCTCACCGAATAGCGGGACCTACGAGCAGTACTTC. Its protein is CASSPNSGTYEQYF.